The rows below give T cell receptor beta chains drawn from one sample of a study of beta chain features in type 1 diabetes. Data came from immunoSEQ multiplex PCR; TCRdb stores just in-frame clones and leaves some out. The sample has hundreds of thousands of clones; around 15% are singletons. Specimen: naive CD4+ T cells from blood. The receptors shown here come from a man aged 18 to 29 in good health. Each CDR3 is given with its conserved first and last residue. The D gene is left open where the match is weak. Expanded clones are given a class, and other clones once, few, many or no size at all.

j_call d_call clone_size v_call cdr3_nt cdr3_aa
TRBJ2-5 - - TRBV5-1 TGCGCCAGCAACTTGGAGGGTAGACAAGAGACCCAGTACTTC CASNLEGRQETQYF
TRBJ2-3 TRBD2 few TRBV4-1 TGCGCCAGCAGCCAGCCGACTAGCGGGAGAGGCACGCAGTATTTT CASSQPTSGRGTQYF
TRBJ2-5 - few TRBV29-1 TGCAGCACTCGCCCTAGGCTAGCTGAGACCCAGTACTTC CSTRPRLAETQYF
TRBJ1-5 - - TRBV28 TGTGCCAGCACGGGGGAGAATCAGCCCCAGCATTTT CASTGENQPQHF
TRBJ2-1 TRBD2 - TRBV7-2 TGTGCCAGCAGCTGGACGGGACTAGCGGGAACCTCCTACAATGAGCAGTTCTTC CASSWTGLAGTSYNEQFF
TRBJ2-1 - - TRBV5-1 TGCGCCAGCAGCAGAGCCTCCCCAGATGAGCAGTTCTTC CASSRASPDEQFF
TRBJ1-1 - few TRBV11-3 TGTGCCAGCAGCTCCGAAGACGGCATGAACACTGAAGCTTTCTTT CASSSEDGMNTEAFF
TRBJ2-3 - few TRBV4-3 TGCGCCAGCAGCCAAGCCGGCGCGGGTTACACAGATACGCAGTATTTT CASSQAGAGYTDTQYF
TRBJ2-5 TRBD2 - TRBV7-9 TGTGCCAGCAGTTACAGACTCGGGACTAGGCAAGAGACCCAGTACTTC CASSYRLGTRQETQYF
TRBJ1-2 - - TRBV28 TGTGCCAGCAGTGCCTTTCCCCCGAGTGGCTACACCTTC CASSAFPPSGYTF
TRBJ2-3 - - TRBV7-9 TGTGCCAGCAGCTTGGGGCGGGATACGCAGTATTTT CASSLGRDTQYF
TRBJ2-7 - few TRBV5-1 TGCGCCAGCAGCTTGCAGGGCGGATCATACGAGCAGTACTTC CASSLQGGSYEQYF
TRBJ2-3 - - TRBV5-1 TGCGCCAGCAGCTTGTACCCCACAGATACGCAGTATTTT CASSLYPTDTQYF
TRBJ1-5 - - TRBV5-6 TGTGCCAGCAGCTTACAGGGTAACAATCAGCCCCAGCATTTT CASSLQGNNQPQHF
TRBJ2-5 - - TRBV5-1 TGCGCCAGCAGCTTGGTGGTCCAAGAGACCCAGTACTTC CASSLVVQETQYF
TRBJ1-2 - - TRBV27 TGTGCCAGCAGTTTATCGTCCAGGGCGGGGGAAGGCTACACCTTC CASSLSSRAGEGYTF
TRBJ2-1 - few TRBV18 TGTGCCAGCTCACCCGGTGAGGGGAATGAGCAGTTCTTC CASSPGEGNEQFF
TRBJ2-5 TRBD1 - TRBV11-1 TGTGCCAGCAGATTAACCGGGACAGAGGGAGAGACCCAGTACTTC CASRLTGTEGETQYF
TRBJ2-4 - few TRBV12-2 TGTGCAAGTCGCTTACCCCGGGACAGGGGGTTCATTCAGTACTTC CASRLPRDRGFIQYF
TRBJ1-6 - few TRBV2 TGTGCCAGCAGTGTGGACAGATATGCTTCACCCCTCCACTTT CASSVDRYASPLHF
TRBJ2-7 - few TRBV7-2 TGTGCCAGCAGCTTAGGGGCAGGGAACCCTTACGAGCAGTACTTC CASSLGAGNPYEQYF
TRBJ2-7 - - TRBV9 TGTGCCAGCAGCTCCCAGGGGGGGATTTGGTCCTACGAGCAGTACTTC CASSSQGGIWSYEQYF
TRBJ2-7 - - TRBV15 TGTGCCACCAGCAGAGGTTCCGGCTATTCCTACGAGCAGTACTTC CATSRGSGYSYEQYF
TRBJ2-1 - few TRBV2 TGTGCCAGCAGGGCCCGACTAGTCCAGAGGACAAATGAGCAGTTCTTC CASRARLVQRTNEQFF
TRBJ2-7 - - TRBV5-1 TGCGCCAGCAGCCAAGACAGCTACGAGCAGTACTTC CASSQDSYEQYF
TRBJ1-3 - - TRBV7-9 TGTGCCAGCAGCTTAACAGTTCTCTCTGGAAACACCATATATTTT CASSLTVLSGNTIYF
TRBJ2-5 - - TRBV5-6 TGTGCCAGCAGCCGACCGGGACCGCTTCAAGAGACCCAGTACTTC CASSRPGPLQETQYF
TRBJ2-7 TRBD1 few TRBV28 TGTGCCAGCAGTTTAAGGACAGGGCTTGTCTTAACCTACGAGCAGTACTTC CASSLRTGLVLTYEQYF
TRBJ2-3 TRBD1 - TRBV5-6 TGTGCCAGCAGCGTACCGGGACAGGGGGCCACAGATACGCAGTATTTT CASSVPGQGATDTQYF
TRBJ2-5 - - TRBV7-7 TGTGCCAGCAGCTTAGGCGGGGCCCAAGAGACCCAGTACTTC CASSLGGAQETQYF
TRBJ2-7 - - TRBV4-3 TGCGCCAGCAGCCAAGATCTGACAGGCCGGTCCTACGAGCAGTACTTC CASSQDLTGRSYEQYF
TRBJ2-1 - few TRBV18 TGTGCCAGCTCACCATCCAAGGGGTACAATGAGCAGTTCTTC CASSPSKGYNEQFF
TRBJ2-7 TRBD1 few TRBV18 TGTGCCAGCTCACCACTACCGACAGGGATCGAGCAGTACTTC CASSPLPTGIEQYF
TRBJ1-2 - - TRBV7-9 TGTGCCAGCAGCTTAGGATTGGGCCCAGGAAACTATGGCTACACCTTC CASSLGLGPGNYGYTF
TRBJ1-1 TRBD1 few TRBV18 TGTGCCAGCTCACGACAGGGGGCGGACACTGAAGCTTTCTTT CASSRQGADTEAFF
TRBJ2-5 TRBD1 - TRBV4-3 TGCGCCAGCAGCCGCGGACAGGGCAATCAAGAGACCCAGTACTTC CASSRGQGNQETQYF
TRBJ2-7 - - TRBV28 TGTGCCAGCAGACTATCCTACGAGCAGTACTTC CASRLSYEQYF